The entry that follows covers one T cell receptor beta chain sequence. This CDR3 spans 18 amino acids. V dropped 5 bases and J dropped 9; count of bases not matched to a gene: 18. Germline assignment: CDR1 SGHTA and CDR2 FQGNSA. These data are taken from a study of cytomegalovirus exposure and HLA in healthy donors. 60 Vbeta and 13 Jbeta primers were used in PCR. Repertoires were generated with immunoSEQ multiplex PCR, while TCRdb's copy carries only in-frame clones and drops some. The top ten hold more than 1.4% of the sample, which has roughly 60,000 clones, about four fifths seen once. The clonotype comes from a female donor in good health and CMV-seronegative. The V call is TRBV7-2, the J call TRBJ1-6, with 8 bases aligning to TRBD1. The specimen sequenced was PBMCs. In DNA form, the CDR3 reads TGTGCCAGCAGCCACGGACAGGGAAAATCCCCTATAAGTTCACCCCTCCACTTT. It translates to CASSHGQGKSPISSPLHF.